This T cell receptor beta chain derives from a study of cytomegalovirus exposure and HLA in healthy donors. With respect to this clone: Its antigen is not identified.

Vbeta (60) and Jbeta (13) primers were used in the PCR. TCRdb's table, derived via immunoSEQ multiplex PCR, lists solely in-frame clones and lacks some. The data contain 150,000 to 200,000 clones, 68% of them seen just once; the ten biggest clones take up 2.5% to 3.5%. Study conclusions and caveats: Usually a TCR sequence was rare, but some public TCRs were found in many donors.

Trimming pared 6 bases from V and 5 bases from J, leaving 12 bases between. This CDR3 spans 13 amino acids. In germline, CDR1 is SGHTA, CDR2 FQGNSA. The clonotype originates from a woman in her 40s in good health and CMV-seropositive. The chain links TRBV7-2 to TRBJ2-3, with D perhaps matching TRBD1 (6 bases). What was sequenced was PBMCs. The CDR3 DNA is TGTGCCAGCAGTTGGGGGCGCGGAGATACGCAGTATTTT. Encoded protein: CASSWGRGDTQYF.